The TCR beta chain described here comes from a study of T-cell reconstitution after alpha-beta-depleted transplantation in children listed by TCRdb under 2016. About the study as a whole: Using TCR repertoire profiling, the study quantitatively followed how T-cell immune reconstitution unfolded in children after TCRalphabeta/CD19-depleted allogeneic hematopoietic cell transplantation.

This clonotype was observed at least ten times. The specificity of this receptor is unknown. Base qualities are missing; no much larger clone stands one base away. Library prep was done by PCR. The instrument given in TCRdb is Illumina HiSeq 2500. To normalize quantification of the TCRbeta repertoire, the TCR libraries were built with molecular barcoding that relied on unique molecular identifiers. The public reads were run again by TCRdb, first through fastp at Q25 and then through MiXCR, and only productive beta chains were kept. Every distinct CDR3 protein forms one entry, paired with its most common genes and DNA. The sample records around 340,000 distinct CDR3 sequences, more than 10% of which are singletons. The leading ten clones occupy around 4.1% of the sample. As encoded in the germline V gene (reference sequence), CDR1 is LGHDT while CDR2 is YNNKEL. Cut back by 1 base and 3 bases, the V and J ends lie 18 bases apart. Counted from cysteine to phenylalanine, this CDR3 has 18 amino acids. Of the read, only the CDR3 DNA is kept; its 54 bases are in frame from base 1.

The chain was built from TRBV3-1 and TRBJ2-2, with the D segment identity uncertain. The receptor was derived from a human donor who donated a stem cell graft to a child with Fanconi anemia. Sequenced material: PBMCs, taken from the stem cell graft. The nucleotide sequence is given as TGTGCCAGCAGCCAAGCCAAAGATAGAGAACTCTACACCGGGGAGCTGTTTTTT. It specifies CASSQAKDRELYTGELFF. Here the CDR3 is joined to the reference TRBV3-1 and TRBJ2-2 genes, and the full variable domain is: DTAVSQTPKYLVTQMGNDKSIKCEQNLGHDTMYWYKQDSKKFLKIMFSYNNKELIINETVPNRFSPKSPDKAHLNLHINSLELGDSAVYFCASSQAKDRELYTGELFFGEGSRLTVL.